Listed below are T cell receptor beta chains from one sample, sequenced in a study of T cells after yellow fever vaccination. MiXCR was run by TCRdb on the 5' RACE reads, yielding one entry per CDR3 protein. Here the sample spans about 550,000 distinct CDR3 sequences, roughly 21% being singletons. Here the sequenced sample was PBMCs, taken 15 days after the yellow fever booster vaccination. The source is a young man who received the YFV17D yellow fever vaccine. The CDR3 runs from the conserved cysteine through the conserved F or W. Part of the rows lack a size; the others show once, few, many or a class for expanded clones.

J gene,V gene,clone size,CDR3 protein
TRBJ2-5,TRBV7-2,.,CASRSGQEREETQYF
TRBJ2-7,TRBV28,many,CASSFSTSYEQYF
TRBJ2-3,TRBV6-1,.,CASSPYSSYTDTQYF
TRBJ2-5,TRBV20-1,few,CSVPPETGTQETQYF
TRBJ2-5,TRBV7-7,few,CASSLRRPGGKETQYF
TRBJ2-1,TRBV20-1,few,CSARDRGAGGLRSYNEQFF
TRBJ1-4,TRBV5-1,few,CASSLSPGQGKEKLFF
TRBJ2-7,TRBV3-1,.,CASSQPGQGINEQYF
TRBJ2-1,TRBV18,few,CASSPILSNEQFF
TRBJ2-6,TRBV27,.,CASRDLDPSSGANVLTF
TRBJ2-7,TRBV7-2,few,CASSLMNYEQYF
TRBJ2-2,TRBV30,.,CAWTGTDRELFF
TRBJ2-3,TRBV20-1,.,CSAPAGFGGDTQYF
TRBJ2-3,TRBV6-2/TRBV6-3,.,CASIPGTTHATDTQYF
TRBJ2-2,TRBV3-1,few,CASSRQGQVDTGELFF
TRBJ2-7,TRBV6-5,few,CASSLQGLSSYEQYF
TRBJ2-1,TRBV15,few,CATSNQLNEQFF
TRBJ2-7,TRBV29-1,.,CSVGGSGPEQYF
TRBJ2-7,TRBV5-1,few,CASREQGSAYEQYF
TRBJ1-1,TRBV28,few,CASSLRVREAFF
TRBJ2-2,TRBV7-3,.,CASSAGGVAQFSGELFF
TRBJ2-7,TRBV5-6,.,CASQGQAAYEQYF
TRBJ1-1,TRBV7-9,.,CASSLTGEWTEAFF